This T cell receptor (beta chain) was observed in a study of immune evolution from preneoplasia to lung adenocarcinoma. This clone was picked up a small number of times. Its cognate antigen is unknown. TCRdb's table, derived via immunoSEQ multiplex PCR, lists solely in-frame clones and lacks some. Among fewer than 12,000 clones listed, roughly four fifths were seen once. Whole-study results and caveats: Top clone share appeared to fall from AAH through AIS, MIA, adenocarcinoma.

Germline CDR1 SEHNR, CDR2 FQNEAQ (reference sequence). The CDR3 extends over 18 amino acids. V was pared by 7 bases and J by 2 bases, with 14 bases of the junction left unmatched. The chain has TRBV7-9 and TRBJ2-6; TRBD2 agrees at 7 bases. Input material: FFPE minimally invasive lung adenocarcinoma tissue. The receptor comes from a person in their 70s with lung adenocarcinoma. The CDR3 bases are TGTGCCAGCACTCGAGGAGGGGCAGGGAGGGCTGGGGCCAACGTCCTGACTTTC. As protein: CASTRGGAGRAGANVLTF.